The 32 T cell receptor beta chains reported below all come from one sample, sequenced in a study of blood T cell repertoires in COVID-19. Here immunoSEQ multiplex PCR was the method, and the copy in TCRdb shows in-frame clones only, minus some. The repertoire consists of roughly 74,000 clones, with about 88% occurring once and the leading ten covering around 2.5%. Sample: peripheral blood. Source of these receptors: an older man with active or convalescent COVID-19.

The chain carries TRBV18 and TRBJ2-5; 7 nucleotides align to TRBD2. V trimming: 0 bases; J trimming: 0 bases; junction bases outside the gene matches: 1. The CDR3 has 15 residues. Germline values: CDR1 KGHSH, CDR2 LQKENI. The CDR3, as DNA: TGTGCCAGCTCACCACCGGGAGGGGACCAAGAGACCCAGTACTTC. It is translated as CASSPPGGDQETQYF.

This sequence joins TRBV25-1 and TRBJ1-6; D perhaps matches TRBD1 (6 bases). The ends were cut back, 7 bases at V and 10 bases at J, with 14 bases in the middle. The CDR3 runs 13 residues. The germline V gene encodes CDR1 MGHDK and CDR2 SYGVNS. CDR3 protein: CASTGHRPSPLHF. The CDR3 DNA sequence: TGTGCCAGCACGGGACATCGACCGTCACCCCTCCACTTT.

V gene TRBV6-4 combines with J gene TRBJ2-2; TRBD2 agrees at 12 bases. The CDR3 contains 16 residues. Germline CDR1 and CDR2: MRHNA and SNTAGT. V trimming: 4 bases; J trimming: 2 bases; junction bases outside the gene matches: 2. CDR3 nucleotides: TGTGCCAGCAGTGGACTAGCGGGGGTTAACACCGGGGAGCTGTTTTTT. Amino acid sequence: CASSGLAGVNTGELFF.

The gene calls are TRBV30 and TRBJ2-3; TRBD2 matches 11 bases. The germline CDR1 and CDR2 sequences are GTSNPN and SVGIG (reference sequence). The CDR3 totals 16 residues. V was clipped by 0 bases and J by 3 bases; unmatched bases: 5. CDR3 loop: CAWSVPVAGGTDTQYF. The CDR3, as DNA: TGTGCCTGGAGTGTACCAGTAGCGGGAGGGACAGATACGCAGTATTTT.

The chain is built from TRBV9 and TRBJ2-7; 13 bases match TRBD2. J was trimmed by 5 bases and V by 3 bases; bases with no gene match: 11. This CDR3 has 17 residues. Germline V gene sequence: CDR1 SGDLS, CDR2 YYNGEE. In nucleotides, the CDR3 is TGTGCCAGCAGCGCGACTAGCGGGAGGCTTGTCGGGAACGAGCAGTACTTC. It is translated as CASSATSGRLVGNEQYF.

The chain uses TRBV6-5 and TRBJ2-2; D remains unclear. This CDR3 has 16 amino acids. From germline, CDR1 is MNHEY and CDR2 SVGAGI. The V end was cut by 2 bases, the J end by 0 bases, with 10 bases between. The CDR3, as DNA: TGTGCCAGCAGTTACGTTACATTTTCGAACACCGGGGAGCTGTTTTTT. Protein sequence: CASSYVTFSNTGELFF.

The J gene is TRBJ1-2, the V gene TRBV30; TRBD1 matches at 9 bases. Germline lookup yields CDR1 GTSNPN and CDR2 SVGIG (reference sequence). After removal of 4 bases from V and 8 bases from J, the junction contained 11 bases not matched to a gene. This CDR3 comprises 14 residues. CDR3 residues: CAWTFGQGTGGYTF. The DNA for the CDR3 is TGTGCCTGGACGTTCGGACAGGGGACGGGAGGCTACACCTTC.

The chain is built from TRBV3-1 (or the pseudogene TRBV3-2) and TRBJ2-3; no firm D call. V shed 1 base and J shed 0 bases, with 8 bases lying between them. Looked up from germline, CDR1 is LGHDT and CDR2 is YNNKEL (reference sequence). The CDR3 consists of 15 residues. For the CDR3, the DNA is TGTGCCAGCAGCCAAGCCTACCATAGCACAGATACGCAGTATTTT. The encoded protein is CASSQAYHSTDTQYF.

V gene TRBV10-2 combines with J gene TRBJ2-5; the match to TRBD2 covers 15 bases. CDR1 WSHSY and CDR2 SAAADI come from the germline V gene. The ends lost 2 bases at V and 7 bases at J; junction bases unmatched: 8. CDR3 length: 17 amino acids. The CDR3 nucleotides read TGCGCCAGCAGTGAGCCTGGACTAGCGGGGGGGCCCGGGACCCAGTACTTC. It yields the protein CASSEPGLAGGPGTQYF.

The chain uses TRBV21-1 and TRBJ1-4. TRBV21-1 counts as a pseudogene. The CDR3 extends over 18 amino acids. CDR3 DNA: TGCGAAGGAGTATTCAAGGACTGGACGGGCGGGGCTAATGAAAAACTGTTTTTT. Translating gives CEGVFKDWTGGANEKLFF.

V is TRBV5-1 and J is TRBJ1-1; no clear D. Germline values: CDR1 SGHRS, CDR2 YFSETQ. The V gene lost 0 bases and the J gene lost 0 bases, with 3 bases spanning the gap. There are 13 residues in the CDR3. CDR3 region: CASSLVMNTEAFF. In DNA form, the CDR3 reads TGCGCCAGCAGCTTGGTAATGAACACTGAAGCTTTCTTT.

CDR3 loop: CASSPTGGAVKNIQYF. CDR3 sequence (DNA): TGTGCCAGCTCACCGACAGGGGGCGCAGTCAAAAACATTCAGTACTTC. The V gene is TRBV18, the J gene TRBJ2-4; 10 bases fit TRBD1. Germline V gene data show CDR1 as KGHSH and CDR2 as LQKENI. CDR3 size: 16 residues. The V segment lost 3 bases and the J segment 3 bases; nucleotides outside the gene matches: 5.

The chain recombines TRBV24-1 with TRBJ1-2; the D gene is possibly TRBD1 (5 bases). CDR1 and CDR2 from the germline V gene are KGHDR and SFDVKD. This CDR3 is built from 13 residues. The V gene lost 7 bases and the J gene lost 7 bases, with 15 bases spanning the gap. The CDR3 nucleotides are TGTGCCACCAGCAAGGGGTGGGGAGGTGGCTACACCTTC. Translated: CATSKGWGGGYTF.

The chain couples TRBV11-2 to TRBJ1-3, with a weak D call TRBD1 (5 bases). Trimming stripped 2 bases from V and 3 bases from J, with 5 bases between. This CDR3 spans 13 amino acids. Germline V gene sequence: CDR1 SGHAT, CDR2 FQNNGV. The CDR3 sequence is CASSLQGGNTIYF. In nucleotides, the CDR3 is TGTGCCAGCAGCTTACAGGGTGGAAACACCATATATTTT.

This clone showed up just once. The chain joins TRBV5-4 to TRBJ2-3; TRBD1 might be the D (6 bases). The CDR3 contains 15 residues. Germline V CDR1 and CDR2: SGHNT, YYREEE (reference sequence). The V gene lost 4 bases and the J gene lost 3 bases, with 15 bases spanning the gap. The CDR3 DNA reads TGTGCCAGCAGCCGCGAGGGGGTGAGGACAGATACGCAGTATTTT. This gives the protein CASSREGVRTDTQYF.

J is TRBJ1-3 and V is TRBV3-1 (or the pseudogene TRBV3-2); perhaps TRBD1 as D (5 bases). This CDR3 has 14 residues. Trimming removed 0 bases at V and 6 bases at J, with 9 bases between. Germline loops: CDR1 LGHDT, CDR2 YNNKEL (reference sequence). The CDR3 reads CASSQDRVANTIYF. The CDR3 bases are TGTGCCAGCAGCCAAGACAGGGTCGCAAACACCATATATTTT.

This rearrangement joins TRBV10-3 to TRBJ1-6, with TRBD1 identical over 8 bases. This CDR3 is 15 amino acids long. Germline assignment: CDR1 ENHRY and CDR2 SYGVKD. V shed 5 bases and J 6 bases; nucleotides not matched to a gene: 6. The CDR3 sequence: CAISTDREGNSPLHF. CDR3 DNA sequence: TGTGCCATCAGTACGGACAGGGAAGGTAATTCACCCCTCCACTTT.

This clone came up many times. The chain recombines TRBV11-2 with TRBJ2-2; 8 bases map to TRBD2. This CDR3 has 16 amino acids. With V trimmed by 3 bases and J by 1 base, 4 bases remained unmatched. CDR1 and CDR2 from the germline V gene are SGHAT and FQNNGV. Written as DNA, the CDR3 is TGTGCCAGCAGCTTTGGTAGCGGGGTGAACACCGGGGAGCTGTTTTTT. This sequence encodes CASSFGSGVNTGELFF.

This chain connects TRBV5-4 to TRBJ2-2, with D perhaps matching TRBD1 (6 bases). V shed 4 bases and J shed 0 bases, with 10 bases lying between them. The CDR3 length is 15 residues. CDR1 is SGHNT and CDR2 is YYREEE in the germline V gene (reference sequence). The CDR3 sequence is CASSPGQTNTGELFF. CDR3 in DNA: TGTGCCAGCAGCCCCGGACAGACGAACACCGGGGAGCTGTTTTTT.

The CDR3 is CASSPRSSYNSPLHF. The CDR3, as DNA: TGTGCCAGCTCCCCGCGTAGCTCCTATAATTCACCCCTCCACTTT. This chain joins TRBV11-3 and TRBJ1-6; unclear D gene. The CDR3 is 15 residues long. In germline, CDR1 is SGHNT, CDR2 YENEEA. Trimming removed 8 bases from V and 0 bases from J, with 11 bases in between.

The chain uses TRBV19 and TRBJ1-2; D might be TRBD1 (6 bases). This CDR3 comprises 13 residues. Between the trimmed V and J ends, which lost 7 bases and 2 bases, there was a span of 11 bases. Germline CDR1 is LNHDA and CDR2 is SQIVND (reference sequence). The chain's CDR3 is CASIGRGNYGYTF. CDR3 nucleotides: TGTGCCAGTATCGGCAGGGGCAACTATGGCTACACCTTC.

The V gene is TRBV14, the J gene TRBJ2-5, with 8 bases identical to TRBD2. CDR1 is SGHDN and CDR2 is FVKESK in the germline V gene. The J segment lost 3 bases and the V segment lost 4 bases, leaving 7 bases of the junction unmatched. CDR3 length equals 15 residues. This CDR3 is CASSLIGAGEETQYF. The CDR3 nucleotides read TGTGCCAGCAGCCTGATAGGAGCGGGGGAAGAGACCCAGTACTTC. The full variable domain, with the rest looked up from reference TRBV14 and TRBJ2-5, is EAGVTQFPSHSVIEKGQTVTLRCDPISGHDNLYWYRRVMGKEIKFLLHFVKESKQDESGMPNNRFLAERTGGTYSTLKVQPAELEDSGVYFCASSLIGAGEETQYFGPGTRLLVL.

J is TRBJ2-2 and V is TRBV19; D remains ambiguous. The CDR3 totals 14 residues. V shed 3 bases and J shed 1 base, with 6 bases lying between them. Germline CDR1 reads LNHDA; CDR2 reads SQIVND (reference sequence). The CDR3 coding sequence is TGTGCCAGTAGTATTTCCAGGAACACCGGGGAGCTGTTTTTT. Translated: CASSISRNTGELFF.

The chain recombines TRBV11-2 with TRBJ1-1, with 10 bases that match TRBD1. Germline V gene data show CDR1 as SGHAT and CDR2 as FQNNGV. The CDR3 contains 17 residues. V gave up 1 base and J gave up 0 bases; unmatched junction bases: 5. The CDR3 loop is CASSLVLTGGLNTEAFF. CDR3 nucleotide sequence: TGTGCCAGCAGCTTAGTGTTGACAGGGGGCCTGAACACTGAAGCTTTCTTT.

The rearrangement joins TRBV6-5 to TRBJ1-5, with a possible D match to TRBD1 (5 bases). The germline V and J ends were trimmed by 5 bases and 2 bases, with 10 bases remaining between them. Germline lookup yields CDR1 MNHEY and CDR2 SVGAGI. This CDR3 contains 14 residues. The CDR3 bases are TGTGCCAGCAGTAGCTGGGGGGGCAATCAGCCCCAGCATTTT. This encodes CASSSWGGNQPQHF.

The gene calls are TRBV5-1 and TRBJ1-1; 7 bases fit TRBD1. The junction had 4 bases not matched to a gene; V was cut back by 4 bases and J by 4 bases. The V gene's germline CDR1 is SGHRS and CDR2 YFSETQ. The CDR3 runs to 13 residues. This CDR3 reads CASSVTGRTEAFF. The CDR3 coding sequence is TGCGCCAGCAGCGTGACAGGGCGCACTGAAGCTTTCTTT.

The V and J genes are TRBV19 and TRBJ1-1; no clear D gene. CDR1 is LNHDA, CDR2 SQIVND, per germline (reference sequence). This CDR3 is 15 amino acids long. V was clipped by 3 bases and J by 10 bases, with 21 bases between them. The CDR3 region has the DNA TGTGCCAGTAGTATTCCCCTCACCTTCCCGGCGGGAGCTTTCTTT. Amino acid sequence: CASSIPLTFPAGAFF.

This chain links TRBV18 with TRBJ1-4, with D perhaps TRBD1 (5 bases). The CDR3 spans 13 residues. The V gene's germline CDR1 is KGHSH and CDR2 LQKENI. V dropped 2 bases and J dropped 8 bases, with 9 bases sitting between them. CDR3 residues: CASSPIQGEKLFF. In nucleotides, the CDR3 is TGTGCCAGCTCACCAATTCAGGGAGAAAAACTGTTTTTT. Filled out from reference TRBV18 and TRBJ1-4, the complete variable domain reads NAGVMQNPRHLVRRRGQEARLRCSPMKGHSHVYWYRQLPEEGLKFMVYLQKENIIDESGMPKERFSAEFPKEGPSILRIQQVVRGDSAAYFCASSPIQGEKLFFGSGTQLSVL.

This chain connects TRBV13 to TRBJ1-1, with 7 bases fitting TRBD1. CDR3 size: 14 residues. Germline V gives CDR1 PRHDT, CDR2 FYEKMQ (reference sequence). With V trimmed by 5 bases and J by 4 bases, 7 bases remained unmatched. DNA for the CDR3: TGTGCCAGCAGCCCAACCACAGGGGTCACTGAAGCTTTCTTT. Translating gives CASSPTTGVTEAFF.

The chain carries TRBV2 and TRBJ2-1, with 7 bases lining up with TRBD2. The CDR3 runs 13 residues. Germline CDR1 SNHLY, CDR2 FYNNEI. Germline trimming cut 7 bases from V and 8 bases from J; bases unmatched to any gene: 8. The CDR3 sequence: CASTLGLTDEQFF. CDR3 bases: TGTGCCAGCACCCTGGGACTAACGGATGAGCAGTTCTTC.

This CDR3 is CASSLSGRANNEQFF. CDR3 DNA: TGTGCCAGCAGTCTTAGCGGGAGGGCAAACAATGAGCAGTTCTTC. The chain joins TRBV3-1 (or the pseudogene TRBV3-2) to TRBJ2-1; 11 positions agree with TRBD2. The CDR3 extends over 15 amino acids. From germline, CDR1 is LGHDT and CDR2 YNNKEL (reference sequence). V gave up 6 bases and J gave up 5 bases; unmatched junction bases: 6.

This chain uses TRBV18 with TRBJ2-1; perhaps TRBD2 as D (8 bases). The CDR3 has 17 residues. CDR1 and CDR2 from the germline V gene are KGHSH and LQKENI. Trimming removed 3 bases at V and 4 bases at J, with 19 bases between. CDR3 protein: CASSPPGRGPGYNEQFF. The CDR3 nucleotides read TGTGCCAGCTCACCGCCCGGGAGGGGGCCTGGGTACAATGAGCAGTTCTTC.